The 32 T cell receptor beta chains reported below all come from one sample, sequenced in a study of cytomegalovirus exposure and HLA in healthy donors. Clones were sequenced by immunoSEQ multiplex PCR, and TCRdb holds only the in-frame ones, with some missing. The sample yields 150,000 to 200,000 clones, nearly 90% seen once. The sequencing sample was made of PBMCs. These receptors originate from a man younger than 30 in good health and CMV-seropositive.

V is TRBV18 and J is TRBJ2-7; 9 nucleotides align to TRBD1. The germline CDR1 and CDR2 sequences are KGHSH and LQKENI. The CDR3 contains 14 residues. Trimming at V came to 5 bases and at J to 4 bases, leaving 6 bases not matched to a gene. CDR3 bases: TGTGCCAGCTCATCCGGGACAGGGAAATACGAGCAGTACTTC. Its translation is CASSSGTGKYEQYF.

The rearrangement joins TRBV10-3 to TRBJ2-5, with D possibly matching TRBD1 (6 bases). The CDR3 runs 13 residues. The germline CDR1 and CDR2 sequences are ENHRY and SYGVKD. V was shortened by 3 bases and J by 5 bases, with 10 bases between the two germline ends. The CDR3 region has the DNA TGTGCCATCAGTGAACAGGGTGGTGAGACCCAGTACTTC. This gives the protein CAISEQGGETQYF.

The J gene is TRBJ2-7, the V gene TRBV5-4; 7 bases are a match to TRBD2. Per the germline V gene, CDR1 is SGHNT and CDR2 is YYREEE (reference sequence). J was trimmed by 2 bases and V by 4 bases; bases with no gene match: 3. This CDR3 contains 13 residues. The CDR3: CASSEGLTYEQYF. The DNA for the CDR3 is TGTGCCAGCAGCGAGGGACTAACCTACGAGCAGTACTTC.

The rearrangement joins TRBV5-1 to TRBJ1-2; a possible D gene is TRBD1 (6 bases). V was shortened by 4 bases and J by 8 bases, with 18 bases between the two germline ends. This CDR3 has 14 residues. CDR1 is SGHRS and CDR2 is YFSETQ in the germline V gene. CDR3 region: CASSQTRGRTGYTF. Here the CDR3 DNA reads TGCGCCAGCAGCCAAACCAGGGGACGCACGGGCTACACCTTC.

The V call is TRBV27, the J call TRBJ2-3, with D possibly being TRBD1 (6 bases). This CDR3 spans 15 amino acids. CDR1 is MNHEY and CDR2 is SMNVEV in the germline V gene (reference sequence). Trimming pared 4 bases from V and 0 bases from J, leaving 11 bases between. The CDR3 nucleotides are TGTGCCAGCAGTTACCAGGGGTCTAGCACAGATACGCAGTATTTT. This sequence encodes CASSYQGSSTDTQYF.

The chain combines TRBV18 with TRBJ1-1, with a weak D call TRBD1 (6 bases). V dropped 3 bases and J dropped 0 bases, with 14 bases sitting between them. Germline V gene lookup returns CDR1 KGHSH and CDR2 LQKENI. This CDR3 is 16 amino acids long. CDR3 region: CASSPEGGLMNTEAFF. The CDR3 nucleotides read TGTGCCAGCTCACCCGAGGGGGGGTTAATGAACACTGAAGCTTTCTTT.

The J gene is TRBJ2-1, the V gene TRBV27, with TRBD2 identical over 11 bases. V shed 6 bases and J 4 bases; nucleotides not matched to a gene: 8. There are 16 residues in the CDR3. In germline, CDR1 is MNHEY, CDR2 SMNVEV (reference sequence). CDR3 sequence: CASRRTGLAVYNEQFF. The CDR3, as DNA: TGTGCCAGCAGAAGAACGGGACTAGCGGTGTACAATGAGCAGTTCTTC.

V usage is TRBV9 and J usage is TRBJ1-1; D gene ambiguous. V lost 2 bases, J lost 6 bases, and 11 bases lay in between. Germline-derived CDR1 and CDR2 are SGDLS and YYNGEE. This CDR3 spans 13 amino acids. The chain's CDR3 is CASSVDWGAEAFF. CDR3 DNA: TGTGCCAGCAGCGTGGATTGGGGAGCTGAAGCTTTCTTT.

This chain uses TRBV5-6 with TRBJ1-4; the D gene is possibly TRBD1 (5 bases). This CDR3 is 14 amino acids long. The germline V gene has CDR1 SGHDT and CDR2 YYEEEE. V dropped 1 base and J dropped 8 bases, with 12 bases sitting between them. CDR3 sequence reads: CASSLLQGYEKLFF. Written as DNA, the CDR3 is TGTGCCAGCAGCTTGTTGCAGGGTTACGAAAAACTGTTTTTT.

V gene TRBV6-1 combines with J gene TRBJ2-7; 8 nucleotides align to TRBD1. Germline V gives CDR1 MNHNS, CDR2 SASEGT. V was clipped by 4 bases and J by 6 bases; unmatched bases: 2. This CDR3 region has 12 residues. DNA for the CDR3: TGTGCCAGCAGTGTTGGGACAGGCGAGCAGTACTTC. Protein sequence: CASSVGTGEQYF.

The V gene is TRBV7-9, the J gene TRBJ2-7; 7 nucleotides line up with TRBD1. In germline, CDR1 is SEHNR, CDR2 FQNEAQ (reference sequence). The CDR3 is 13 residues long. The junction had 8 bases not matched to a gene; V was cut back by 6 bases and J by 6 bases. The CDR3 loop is CASSYQGQTEQYF. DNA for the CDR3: TGTGCCAGCAGTTACCAGGGACAGACCGAGCAGTACTTC.

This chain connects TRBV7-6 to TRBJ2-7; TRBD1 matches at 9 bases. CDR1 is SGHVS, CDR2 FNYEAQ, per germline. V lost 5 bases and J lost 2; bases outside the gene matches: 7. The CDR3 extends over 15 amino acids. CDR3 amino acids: CASSPGTGPPYEQYF. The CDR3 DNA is TGTGCCAGCAGCCCGGGGACAGGGCCTCCCTACGAGCAGTACTTC.

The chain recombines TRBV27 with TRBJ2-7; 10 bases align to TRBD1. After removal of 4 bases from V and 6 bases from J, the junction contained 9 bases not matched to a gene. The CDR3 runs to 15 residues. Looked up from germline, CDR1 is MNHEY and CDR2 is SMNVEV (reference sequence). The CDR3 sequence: CASSSNWDRGGEQYF. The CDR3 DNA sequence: TGTGCCAGCAGTTCGAACTGGGACAGGGGTGGCGAGCAGTACTTC.

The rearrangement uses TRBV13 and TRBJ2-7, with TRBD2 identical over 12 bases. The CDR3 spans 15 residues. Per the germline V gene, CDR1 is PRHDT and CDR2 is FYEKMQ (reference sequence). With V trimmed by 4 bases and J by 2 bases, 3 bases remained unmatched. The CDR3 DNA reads TGTGCCAGCAGCTCCCTAGCGGGAGGGCCCTACGAGCAGTACTTC. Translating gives CASSSLAGGPYEQYF.

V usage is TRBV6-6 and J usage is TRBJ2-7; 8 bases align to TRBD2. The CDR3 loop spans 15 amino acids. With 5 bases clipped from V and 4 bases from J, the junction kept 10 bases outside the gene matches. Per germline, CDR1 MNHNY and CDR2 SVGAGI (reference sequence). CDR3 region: CASSRDGRAGYEQYF. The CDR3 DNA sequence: TGTGCCAGCAGTAGGGACGGGAGGGCCGGTTACGAGCAGTACTTC.

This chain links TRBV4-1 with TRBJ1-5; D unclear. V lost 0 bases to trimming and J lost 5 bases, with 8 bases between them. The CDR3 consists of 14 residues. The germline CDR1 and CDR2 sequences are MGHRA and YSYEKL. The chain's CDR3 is CASSQDRPDQPQHF. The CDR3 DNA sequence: TGCGCCAGCAGCCAAGATCGTCCGGATCAGCCCCAGCATTTT.

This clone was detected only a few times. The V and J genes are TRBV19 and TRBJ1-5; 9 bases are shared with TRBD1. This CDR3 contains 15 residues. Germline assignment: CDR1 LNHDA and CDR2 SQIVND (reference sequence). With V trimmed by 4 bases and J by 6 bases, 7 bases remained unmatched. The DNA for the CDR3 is TGTGCCAGTAGTAAGGAGGGACAGGGTCGTCAGCCCCAGCATTTT. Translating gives CASSKEGQGRQPQHF.

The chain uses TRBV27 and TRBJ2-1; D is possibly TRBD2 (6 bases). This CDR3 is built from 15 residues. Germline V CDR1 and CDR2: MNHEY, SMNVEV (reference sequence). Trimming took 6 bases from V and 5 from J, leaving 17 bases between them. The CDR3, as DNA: TGTGCCAGCAGCCCTCCGTCTAGCGTTAACAATGAGCAGTTCTTC. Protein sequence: CASSPPSSVNNEQFF.

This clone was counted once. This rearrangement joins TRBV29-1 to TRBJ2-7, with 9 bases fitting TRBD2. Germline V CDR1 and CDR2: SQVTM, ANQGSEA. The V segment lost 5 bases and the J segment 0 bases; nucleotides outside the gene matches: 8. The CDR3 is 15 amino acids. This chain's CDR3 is CSVTPSGISSYEQYF. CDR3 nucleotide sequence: TGCAGCGTTACTCCTAGCGGGATAAGCTCCTACGAGCAGTACTTC.

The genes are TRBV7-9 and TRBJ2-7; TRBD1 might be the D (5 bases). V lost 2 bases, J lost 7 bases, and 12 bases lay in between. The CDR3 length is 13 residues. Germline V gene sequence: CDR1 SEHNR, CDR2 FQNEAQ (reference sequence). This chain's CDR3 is CASSLSGKLEQYF. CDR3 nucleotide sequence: TGTGCCAGCAGCTTATCAGGGAAATTAGAGCAGTACTTC.

The CDR3 DNA follows: TGTGCCAGCAGTGAGCGGACTAGCGGGAGGGCCTACGAGCAGTACTTC. Encoded protein: CASSERTSGRAYEQYF. The J gene is TRBJ2-7, the V gene TRBV6-1, with 15 bases matching TRBD2. CDR3 size: 16 residues. Trimming at V came to 3 bases and at J to 2 bases, leaving 2 bases not matched to a gene. CDR1 and CDR2 (germline): MNHNS, SASEGT.

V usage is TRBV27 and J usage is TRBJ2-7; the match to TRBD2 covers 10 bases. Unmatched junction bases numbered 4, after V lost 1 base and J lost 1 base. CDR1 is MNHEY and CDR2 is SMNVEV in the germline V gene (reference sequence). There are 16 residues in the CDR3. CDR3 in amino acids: CASSLYGTSDSYEQYF. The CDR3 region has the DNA TGTGCCAGCAGTTTATATGGGACTAGCGATTCCTACGAGCAGTACTTC.

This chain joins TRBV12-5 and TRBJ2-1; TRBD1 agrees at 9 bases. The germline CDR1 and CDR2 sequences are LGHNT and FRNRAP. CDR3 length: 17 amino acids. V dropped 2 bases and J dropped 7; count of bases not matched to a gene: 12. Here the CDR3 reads CASGLTEGTGFWNEQFF. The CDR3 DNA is TGTGCTAGTGGTTTGACAGAGGGGACAGGGTTTTGGAATGAGCAGTTCTTC.

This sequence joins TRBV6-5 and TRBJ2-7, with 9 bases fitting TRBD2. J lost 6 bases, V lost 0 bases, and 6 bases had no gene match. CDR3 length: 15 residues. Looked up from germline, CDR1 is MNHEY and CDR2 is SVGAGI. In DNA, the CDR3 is TGTGCCAGCAGTTACTCCGGCGGGAGGGCCTCCGAGCAGTACTTC. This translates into CASSYSGGRASEQYF.

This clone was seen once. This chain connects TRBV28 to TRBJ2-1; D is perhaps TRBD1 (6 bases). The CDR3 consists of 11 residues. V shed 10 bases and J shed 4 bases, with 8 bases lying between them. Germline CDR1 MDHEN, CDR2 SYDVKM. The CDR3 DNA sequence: TGTGCCATCACAGGGTACAATGAGCAGTTCTTC. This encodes CAITGYNEQFF.

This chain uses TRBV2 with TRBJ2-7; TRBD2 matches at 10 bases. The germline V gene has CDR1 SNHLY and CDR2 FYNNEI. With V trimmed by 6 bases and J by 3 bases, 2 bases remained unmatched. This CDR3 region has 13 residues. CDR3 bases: TGTGCCAGCAGGGGGACTAGCGTCTACGAGCAGTACTTC. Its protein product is CASRGTSVYEQYF.

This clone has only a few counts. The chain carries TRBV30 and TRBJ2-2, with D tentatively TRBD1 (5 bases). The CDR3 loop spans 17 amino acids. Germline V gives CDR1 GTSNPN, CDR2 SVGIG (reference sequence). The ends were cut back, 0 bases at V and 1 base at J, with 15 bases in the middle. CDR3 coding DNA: TGTGCCTGGAGTGTACAGGTGAAGAAACAGAACACCGGGGAGCTGTTTTTT. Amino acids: CAWSVQVKKQNTGELFF.

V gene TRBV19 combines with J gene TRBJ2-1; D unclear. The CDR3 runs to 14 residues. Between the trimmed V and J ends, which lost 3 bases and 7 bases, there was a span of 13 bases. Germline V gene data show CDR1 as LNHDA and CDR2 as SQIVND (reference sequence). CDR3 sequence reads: CASSMVGFANEQFF. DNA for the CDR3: TGTGCCAGTAGTATGGTCGGGTTCGCAAATGAGCAGTTCTTC.

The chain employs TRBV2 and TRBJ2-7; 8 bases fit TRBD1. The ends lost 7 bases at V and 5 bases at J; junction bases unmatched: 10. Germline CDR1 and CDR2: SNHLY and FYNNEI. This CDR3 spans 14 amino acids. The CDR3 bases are TGTGCCAGCATTTTCAGGGGGCTGGTCGACGAGCAGTACTTC. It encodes CASIFRGLVDEQYF.

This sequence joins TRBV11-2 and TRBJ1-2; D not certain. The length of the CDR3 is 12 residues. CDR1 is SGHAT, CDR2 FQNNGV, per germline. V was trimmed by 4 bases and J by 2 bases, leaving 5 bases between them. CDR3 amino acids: CASSSRNYGYTF. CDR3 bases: TGTGCCAGCAGCTCGCGGAACTATGGCTACACCTTC.

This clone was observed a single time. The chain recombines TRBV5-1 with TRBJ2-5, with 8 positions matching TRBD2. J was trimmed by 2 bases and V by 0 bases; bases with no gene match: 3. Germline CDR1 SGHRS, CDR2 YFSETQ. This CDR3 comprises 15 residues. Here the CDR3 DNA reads TGCGCCAGCAGCTTGGGAGGCGGGGGGCAAGAGACCCAGTACTTC. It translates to CASSLGGGGQETQYF.

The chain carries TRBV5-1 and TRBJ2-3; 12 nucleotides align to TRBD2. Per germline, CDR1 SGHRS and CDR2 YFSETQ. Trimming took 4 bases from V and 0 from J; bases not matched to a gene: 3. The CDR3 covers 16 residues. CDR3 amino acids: CASSVGTSGSTDTQYF. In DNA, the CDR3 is TGCGCCAGCAGCGTAGGGACTAGCGGGAGCACAGATACGCAGTATTTT.